What follows are 8 T cell receptor beta chains derived from one specimen sequenced in a study of Ad26.COV2.S vaccination and SARS-CoV-2 variants. Profiling relied on immunoSEQ multiplex PCR, and the TCRdb table lists in-frame clones only, not all of them. Of about 320,000 clones in the sample, around 90% were seen once. Treatment of the sample: roughly 20 received Ad26.COV2.S at low or high dose, single or two shots; about 5 received placebo; per-sample allocation not given. The samples date from day 63 after the first vaccine or placebo injection. This specimen was peripheral blood, taken in a trial of Ad26.COV2.S vaccine versus placebo. These TCRs come from a person between 18 and 60 years old who received the Ad26.COV2.S COVID-19 vaccine or a placebo.

The chain recombines TRBV4-3 with TRBJ1-4; D is unresolved. In germline, CDR1 is LGHNA, CDR2 YSLEER. CDR3 length equals 16 residues. V lost 1 base and J 8 bases, leaving 17 bases between the germline ends. This CDR3 reads CASSQAPGFLGEKLFF. The CDR3 DNA reads as TGCGCCAGCAGCCAAGCCCCCGGTTTCCTGGGGGAAAAACTGTTTTTT.

The chain has TRBV7-2 and TRBJ1-5; D remains unclear. V lost 3 bases, J lost 5 bases, and 11 bases lay in between. The CDR3 is 14 amino acids. Looked up from germline, CDR1 is SGHTA and CDR2 is FQGNSA. CDR3 protein: CASSFRVGDQPQHF. The CDR3 DNA sequence: TGTGCCAGCAGCTTCCGGGTGGGCGATCAGCCCCAGCATTTT.

This chain joins TRBV7-2 and TRBJ2-5; 10 bases line up with TRBD2. The J segment lost 0 bases and the V segment lost 0 bases, leaving 7 bases of the junction unmatched. The CDR3 has 18 residues. Germline loops: CDR1 SGHTA, CDR2 FQGNSA. The CDR3 region is CASSLAPSGGPYQETQYF. Here the CDR3 DNA reads TGTGCCAGCAGCTTAGCCCCTAGCGGGGGACCGTACCAAGAGACCCAGTACTTC.

The chain has TRBV28 and TRBJ1-5; 10 positions agree with TRBD1. The V gene's germline CDR1 is MDHEN and CDR2 SYDVKM. The CDR3 loop spans 22 amino acids. With 5 bases clipped from V and 0 bases from J, the junction kept 22 bases outside the gene matches. The DNA of the CDR3 is TGTGCCAGCAGTCGCCTCCCCCCCCTTACGGGACAGGGGCCATATAGCAATCAGCCCCAGCATTTT. Its protein product is CASSRLPPLTGQGPYSNQPQHF.

The chain uses TRBV19 and TRBJ1-4; no reliable D call. V was clipped by 4 bases and J by 7 bases, with 25 bases between them. The CDR3 loop spans 18 amino acids. In germline, CDR1 is LNHDA, CDR2 SQIVND (reference sequence). The CDR3 here is CASSNRVVLMDPSEKLFF. The CDR3 coding sequence is TGTGCCAGTAGTAATCGAGTCGTTTTGATGGATCCCTCTGAAAAACTGTTTTTT.

By share, this clone counts as medium-sized. This chain connects TRBV5-6 to TRBJ1-6; TRBD1 aligns across 8 bases. The CDR3 contains 16 residues. CDR1 and CDR2 from the germline V gene are SGHDT and YYEEEE. Germline trimming cut 4 bases from V and 10 bases from J; bases unmatched to any gene: 13. The CDR3 sequence: CASSTMTGQGLSPLHF. The CDR3, as DNA: TGTGCCAGCAGCACAATGACCGGACAGGGTCTCTCACCCCTCCACTTT.

This clone has just one count. The CDR3 protein is CASSYEASGTEAFF. In DNA form, the CDR3 reads TGTGCCAGCAGTTACGAAGCCTCGGGGACTGAAGCTTTCTTT. The genes are TRBV6-6 and TRBJ1-1; no clear D gene. V was trimmed by 2 bases and J by 5 bases, leaving 12 bases between them. The CDR3 covers 14 residues. The germline gives CDR1 MNHNY, CDR2 SVGAGI (reference sequence).

This chain uses TRBV2 with TRBJ1-6, with a weak D call TRBD1 (5 bases). Germline lookup yields CDR1 SNHLY and CDR2 FYNNEI. The CDR3 has 17 residues. Trimming cost V 7 bases and J 7 bases, with 23 bases left between them. The CDR3 spells CASTRAPPGQNNSPLHF. In DNA, the CDR3 is TGTGCCAGCACCAGAGCACCCCCGGGGCAGAACAATTCACCCCTCCACTTT.